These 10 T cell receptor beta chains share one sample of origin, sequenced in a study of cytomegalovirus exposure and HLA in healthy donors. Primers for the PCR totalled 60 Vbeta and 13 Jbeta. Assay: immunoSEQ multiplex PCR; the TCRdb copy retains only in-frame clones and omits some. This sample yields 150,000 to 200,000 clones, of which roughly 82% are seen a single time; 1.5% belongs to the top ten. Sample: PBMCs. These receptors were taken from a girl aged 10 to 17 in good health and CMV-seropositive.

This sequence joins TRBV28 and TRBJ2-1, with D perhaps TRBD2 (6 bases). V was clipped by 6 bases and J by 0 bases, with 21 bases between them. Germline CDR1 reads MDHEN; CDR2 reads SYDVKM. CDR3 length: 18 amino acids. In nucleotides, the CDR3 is TGTGCCAGCAGGGGGGGACTTCCTACTCCTCCCTCCTACAATGAGCAGTTCTTC. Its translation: CASRGGLPTPPSYNEQFF.

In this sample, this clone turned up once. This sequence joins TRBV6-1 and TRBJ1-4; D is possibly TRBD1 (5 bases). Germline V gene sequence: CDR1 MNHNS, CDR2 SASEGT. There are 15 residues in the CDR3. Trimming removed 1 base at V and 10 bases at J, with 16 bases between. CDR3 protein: CASSEGGGISVKLFF. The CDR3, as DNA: TGTGCCAGCAGTGAAGGGGGGGGGATTTCTGTAAAACTGTTTTTT.

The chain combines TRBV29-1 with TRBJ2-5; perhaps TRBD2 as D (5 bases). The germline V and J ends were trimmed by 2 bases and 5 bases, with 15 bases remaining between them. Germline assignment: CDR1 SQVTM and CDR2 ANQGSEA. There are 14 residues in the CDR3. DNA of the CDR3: TGCAGCGTTGAAACCGGAGCGGTCGGGGAGACCCAGTACTTC. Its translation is CSVETGAVGETQYF.

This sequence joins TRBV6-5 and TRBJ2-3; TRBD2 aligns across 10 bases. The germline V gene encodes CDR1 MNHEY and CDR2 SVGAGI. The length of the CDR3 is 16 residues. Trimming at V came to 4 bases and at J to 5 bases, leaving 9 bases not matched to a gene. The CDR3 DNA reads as TGTGCCAGCAGTTTTTCCGGGACTAGCGTTCAAGATACGCAGTATTTT. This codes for CASSFSGTSVQDTQYF.

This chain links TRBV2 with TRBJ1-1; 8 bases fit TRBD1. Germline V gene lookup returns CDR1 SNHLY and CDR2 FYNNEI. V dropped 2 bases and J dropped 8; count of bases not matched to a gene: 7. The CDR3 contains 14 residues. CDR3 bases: TGTGCCAGCAGTGAAAAGGGGACAGGCCGAGAAGCTTTCTTT. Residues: CASSEKGTGREAFF. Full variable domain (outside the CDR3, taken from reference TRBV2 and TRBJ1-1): EPEVTQTPSHQVTQMGQEVILRCVPISNHLYFYWYRQILGQKVEFLVSFYNNEISEKSEIFDDQFSVERPDGSNFTLKIRSTKLEDSAMYFCASSEKGTGREAFFGQGTRLTVV.

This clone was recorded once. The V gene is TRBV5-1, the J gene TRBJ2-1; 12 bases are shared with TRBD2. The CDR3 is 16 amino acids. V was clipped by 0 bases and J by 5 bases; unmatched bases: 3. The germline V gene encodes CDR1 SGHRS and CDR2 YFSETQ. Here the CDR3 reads CASSLDPSGGDNEQFF. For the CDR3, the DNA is TGCGCCAGCAGCTTGGATCCTAGCGGGGGGGACAATGAGCAGTTCTTC.

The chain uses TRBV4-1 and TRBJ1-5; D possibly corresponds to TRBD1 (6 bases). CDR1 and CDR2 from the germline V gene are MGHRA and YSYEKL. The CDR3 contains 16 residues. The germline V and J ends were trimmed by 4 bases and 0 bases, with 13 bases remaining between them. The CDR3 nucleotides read TGCGCCAGCAGCCTTCAGGGGTCCTATAGCAATCAGCCCCAGCATTTT. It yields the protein CASSLQGSYSNQPQHF.

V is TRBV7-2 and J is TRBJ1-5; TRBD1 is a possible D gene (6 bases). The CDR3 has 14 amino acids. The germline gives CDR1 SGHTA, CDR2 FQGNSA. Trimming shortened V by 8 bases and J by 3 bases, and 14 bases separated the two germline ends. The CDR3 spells CASSPDSANQPQHF. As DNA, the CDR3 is TGTGCCAGCTCGCCGGACAGTGCCAATCAGCCCCAGCATTTT.

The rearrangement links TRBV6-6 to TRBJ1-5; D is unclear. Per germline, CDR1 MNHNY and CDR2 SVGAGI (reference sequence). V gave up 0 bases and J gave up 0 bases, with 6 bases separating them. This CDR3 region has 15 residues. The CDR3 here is CASSYSEGSNQPQHF. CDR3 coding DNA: TGTGCCAGCAGTTACTCGGAGGGTAGCAATCAGCCCCAGCATTTT.

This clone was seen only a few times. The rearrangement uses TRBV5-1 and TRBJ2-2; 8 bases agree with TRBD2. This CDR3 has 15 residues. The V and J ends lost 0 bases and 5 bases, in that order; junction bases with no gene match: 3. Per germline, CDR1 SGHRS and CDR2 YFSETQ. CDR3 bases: TGCGCCAGCAGCTTGGAGGTAGCGGGAACCGGGGAGCTGTTTTTT. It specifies CASSLEVAGTGELFF.